This T cell receptor beta chain was sequenced during a study of T cell repertoires in cytomegalovirus infection. Regarding this clonotype: The antigen is undetermined.

V was pared by 5 bases and J by 5 bases, with 2 bases of the junction left unmatched. The CDR3 covers 14 residues. TCRdb reprocessed the reads with MiXCR, giving one entry per CDR3 protein. The sample holds approximately 73,000 distinct CDR3 sequences, approximately 39% seen once. The sequences come from CD8+ T cells from cultured PBMCs, collected from culture after CMV antigen stimulation. The origin of this receptor is a human donor in good health (CMV status not recorded). Some clones in this sample may be carry-over from other donors' samples. J is TRBJ1-5 and V is TRBV12-3 or TRBV12-4, with 11 bases fitting TRBD1. CDR3 DNA sequence: TGTGCCAGCAGTAGGGACAGGGGGGATCAGCCCCAGCATTTT. Protein: CASSRDRGDQPQHF.